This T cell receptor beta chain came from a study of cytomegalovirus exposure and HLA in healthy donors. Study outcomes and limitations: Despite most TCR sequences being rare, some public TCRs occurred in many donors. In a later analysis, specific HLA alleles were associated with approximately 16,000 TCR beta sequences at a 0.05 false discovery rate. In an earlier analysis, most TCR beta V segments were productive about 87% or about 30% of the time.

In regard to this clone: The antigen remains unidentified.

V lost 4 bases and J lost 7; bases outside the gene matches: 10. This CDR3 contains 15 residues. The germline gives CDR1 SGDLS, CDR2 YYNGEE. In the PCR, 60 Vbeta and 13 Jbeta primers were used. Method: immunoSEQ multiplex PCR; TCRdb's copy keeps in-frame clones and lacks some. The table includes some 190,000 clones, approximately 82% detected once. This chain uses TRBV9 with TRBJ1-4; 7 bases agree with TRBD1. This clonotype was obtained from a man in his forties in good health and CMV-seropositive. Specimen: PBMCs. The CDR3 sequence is CASSPRQGLFEKLFF. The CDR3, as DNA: TGTGCCAGCAGCCCCAGACAGGGCTTATTTGAAAAACTGTTTTTT. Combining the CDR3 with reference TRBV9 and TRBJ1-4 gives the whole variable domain DSGVTQTPKHLITATGQRVTLRCSPRSGDLSVYWYQQSLDQGLQFLIQYYNGEERAKGNILERFSAQQFPDLHSELNLSSLELGDSALYFCASSPRQGLFEKLFFGSGTQLSVL.